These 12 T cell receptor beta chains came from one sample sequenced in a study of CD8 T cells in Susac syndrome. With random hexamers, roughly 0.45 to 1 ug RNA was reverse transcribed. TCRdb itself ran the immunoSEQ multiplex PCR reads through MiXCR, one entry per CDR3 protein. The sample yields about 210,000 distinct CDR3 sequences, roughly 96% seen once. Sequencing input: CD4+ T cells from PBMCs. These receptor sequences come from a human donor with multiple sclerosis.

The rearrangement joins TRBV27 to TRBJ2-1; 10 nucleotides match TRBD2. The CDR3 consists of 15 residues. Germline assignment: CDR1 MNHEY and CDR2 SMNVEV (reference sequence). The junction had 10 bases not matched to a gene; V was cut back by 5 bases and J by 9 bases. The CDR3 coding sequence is TGTGCCAGCAGTCCCGTAGCGGGAGGTTTTGGTGAGCAGTTCTTC. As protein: CASSPVAGGFGEQFF.

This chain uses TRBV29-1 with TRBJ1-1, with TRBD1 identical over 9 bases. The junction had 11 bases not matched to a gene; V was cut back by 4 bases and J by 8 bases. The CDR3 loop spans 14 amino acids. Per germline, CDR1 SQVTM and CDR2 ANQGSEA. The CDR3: CSVAPIADRGEAFF. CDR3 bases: TGCAGCGTTGCCCCAATTGCCGACAGGGGGGAAGCTTTCTTT.

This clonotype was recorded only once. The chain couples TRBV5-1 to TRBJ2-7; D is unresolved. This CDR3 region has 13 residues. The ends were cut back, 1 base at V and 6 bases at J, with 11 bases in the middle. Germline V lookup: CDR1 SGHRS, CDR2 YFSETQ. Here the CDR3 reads CASSLRGESEQYF. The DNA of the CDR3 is TGCGCCAGCAGCTTGCGCGGTGAGTCCGAGCAGTACTTC.

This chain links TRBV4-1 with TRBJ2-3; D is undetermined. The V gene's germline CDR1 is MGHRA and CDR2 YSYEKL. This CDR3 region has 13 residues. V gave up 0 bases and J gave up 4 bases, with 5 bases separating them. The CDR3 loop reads CASSQDDPDTQYF. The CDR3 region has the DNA TGCGCCAGCAGCCAAGACGATCCAGATACGCAGTATTTT.

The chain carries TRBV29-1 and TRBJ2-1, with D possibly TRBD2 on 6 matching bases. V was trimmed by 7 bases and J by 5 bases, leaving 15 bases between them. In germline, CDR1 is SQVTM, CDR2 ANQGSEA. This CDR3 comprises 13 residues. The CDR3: CSAAGRMNNEQFF. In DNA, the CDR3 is TGCAGCGCCGCGGGACGGATGAACAATGAGCAGTTCTTC.

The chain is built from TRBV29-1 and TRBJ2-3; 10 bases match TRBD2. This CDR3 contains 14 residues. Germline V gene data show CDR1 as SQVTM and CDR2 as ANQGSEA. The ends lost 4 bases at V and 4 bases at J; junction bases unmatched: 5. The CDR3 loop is CSVAPSGSADTQYF. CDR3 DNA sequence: TGCAGCGTTGCGCCTAGCGGGAGTGCAGATACGCAGTATTTT.

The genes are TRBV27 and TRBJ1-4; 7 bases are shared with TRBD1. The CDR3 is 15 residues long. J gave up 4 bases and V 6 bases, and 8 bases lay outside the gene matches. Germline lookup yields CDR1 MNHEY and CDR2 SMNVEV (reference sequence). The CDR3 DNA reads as TGTGCCAGCAGGAGACAGGGAGGGGGTAATGAAAAACTGTTTTTT. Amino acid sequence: CASRRQGGGNEKLFF.

The CDR3 nucleotides are TGCAGTGCTAGCGCACTAGCTAGCACAGATACGCAGTATTTT. Encoded protein: CSASALASTDTQYF. The chain combines TRBV20-1 with TRBJ2-3, with D possibly being TRBD2 (6 bases). This CDR3 spans 14 amino acids. Looked up from germline, CDR1 is DFQATT and CDR2 is SNEGSKA (reference sequence). V was cut by 3 bases and J by 0 bases, with 10 bases left in between.

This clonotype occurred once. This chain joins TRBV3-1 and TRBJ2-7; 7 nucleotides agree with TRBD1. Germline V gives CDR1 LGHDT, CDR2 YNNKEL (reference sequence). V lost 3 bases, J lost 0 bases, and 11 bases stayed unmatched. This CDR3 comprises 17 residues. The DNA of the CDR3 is TGTGCCAGCAGCCATCAAGACTGGGACAGAAGCTCCTACGAGCAGTACTTC. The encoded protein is CASSHQDWDRSSYEQYF.

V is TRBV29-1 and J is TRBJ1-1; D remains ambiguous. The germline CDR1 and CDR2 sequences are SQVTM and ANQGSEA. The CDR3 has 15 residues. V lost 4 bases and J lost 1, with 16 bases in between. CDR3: CSVVRGGGKNTEAFF. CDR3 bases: TGCAGCGTTGTACGGGGAGGCGGGAAGAACACTGAAGCTTTCTTT.

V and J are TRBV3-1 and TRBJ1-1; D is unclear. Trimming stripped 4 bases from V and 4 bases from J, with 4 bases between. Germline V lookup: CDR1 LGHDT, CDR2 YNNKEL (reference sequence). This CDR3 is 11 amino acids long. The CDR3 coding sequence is TGTGCCAGCAGCCCCACCACTGAAGCTTTCTTT. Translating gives CASSPTTEAFF.

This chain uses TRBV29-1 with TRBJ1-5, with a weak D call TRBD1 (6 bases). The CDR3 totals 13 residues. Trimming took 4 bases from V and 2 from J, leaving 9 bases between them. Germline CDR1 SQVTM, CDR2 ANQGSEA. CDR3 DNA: TGCAGCGTTGCTGAGGGGGGCAATCAGCCCCAGCATTTT. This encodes CSVAEGGNQPQHF.